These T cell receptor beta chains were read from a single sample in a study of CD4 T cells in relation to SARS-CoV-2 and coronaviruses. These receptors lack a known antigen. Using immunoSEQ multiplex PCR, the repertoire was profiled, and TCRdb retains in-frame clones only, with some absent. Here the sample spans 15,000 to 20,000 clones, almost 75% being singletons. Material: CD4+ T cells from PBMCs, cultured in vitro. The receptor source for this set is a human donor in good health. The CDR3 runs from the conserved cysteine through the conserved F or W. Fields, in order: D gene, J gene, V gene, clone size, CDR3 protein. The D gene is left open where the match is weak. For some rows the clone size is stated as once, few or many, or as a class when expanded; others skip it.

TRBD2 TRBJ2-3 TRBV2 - CASSSRLAADTQYF
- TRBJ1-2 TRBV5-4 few CASSSSPDRINYGYTF
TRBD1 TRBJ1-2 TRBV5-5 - CASSFSQGDYGYTF
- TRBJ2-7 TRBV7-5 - CARGRLGSSYEQYF
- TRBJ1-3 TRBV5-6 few CASSRTGPLLQFSGNTIYF
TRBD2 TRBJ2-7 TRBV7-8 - CASSHGGGYEQYF
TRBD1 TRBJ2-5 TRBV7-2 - CASSLNRGHQETQYF
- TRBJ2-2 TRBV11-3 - CASSFQENTGELFF
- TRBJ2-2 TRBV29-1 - CSAAQDRYTGELFF
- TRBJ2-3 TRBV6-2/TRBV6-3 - CASSYGQGYDTQYF
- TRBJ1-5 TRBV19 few CASSIDFQQPQHF
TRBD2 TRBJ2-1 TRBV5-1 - CASSSGLAGRGGGQFF
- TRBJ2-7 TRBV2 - CASSERPHEQYF
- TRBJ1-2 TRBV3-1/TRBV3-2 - CASSQESAGLNYGYTF
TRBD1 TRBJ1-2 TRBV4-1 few CASSPWGQKDGYTF
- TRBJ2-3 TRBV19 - CASSIGAGASTDTQYF
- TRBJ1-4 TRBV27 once CASKRVGQGSEKLFF
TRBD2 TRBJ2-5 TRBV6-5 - CASIRLAGGETQYF
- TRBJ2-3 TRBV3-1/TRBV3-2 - CASSQGPWQGFTDTQYF
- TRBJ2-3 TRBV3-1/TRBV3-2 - CASSQDIPPGGTDTQYF
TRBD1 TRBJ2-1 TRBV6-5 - CASSYPRTGSYNEQFF
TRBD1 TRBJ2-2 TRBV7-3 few CASSSDRVGLGELFF
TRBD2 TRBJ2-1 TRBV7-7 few CASSLSSGSGVNEQFF
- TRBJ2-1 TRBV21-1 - CARETYNEQFF
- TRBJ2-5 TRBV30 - CAWFRGVEGETQYF
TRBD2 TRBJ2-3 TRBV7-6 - CASSLVAGGITDTQYF
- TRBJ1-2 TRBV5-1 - CASRQQRGANYGYTF
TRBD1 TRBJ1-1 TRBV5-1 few CASSLTGASVTEAFF
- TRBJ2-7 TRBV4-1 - CASSQSAGTPSREQYF
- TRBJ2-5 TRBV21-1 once CASSKPTGCFSETQYF
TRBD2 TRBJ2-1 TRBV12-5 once CASGSSGGAIVEQFF
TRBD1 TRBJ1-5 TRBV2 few CASSEGQGRQPQHF
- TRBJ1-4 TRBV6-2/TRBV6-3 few CASSLPGRTNEKLFF
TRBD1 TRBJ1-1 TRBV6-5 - CASNPGGNTEAFF
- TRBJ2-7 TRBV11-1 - CASSLGGIAREQYF
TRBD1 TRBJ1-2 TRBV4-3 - CASSQEQGGYGYTF
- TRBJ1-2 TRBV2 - CASSEGNGYTF
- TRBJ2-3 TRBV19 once CASSITPPWPDTQYF
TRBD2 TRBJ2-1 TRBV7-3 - CASSSSGGPNEQFF
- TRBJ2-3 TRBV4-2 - CASSQGARGDTQYF
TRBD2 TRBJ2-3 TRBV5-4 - CASSSLTGGTQYF
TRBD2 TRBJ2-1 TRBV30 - CAWSGERSGRGGEQFF
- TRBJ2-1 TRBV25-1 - CANSTWGPPYNEQFF
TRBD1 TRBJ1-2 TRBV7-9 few CASSLEGAYGYTF